What follows are 16 T cell receptor beta chains derived from one specimen sequenced in a study of T cells in Graves' hyperthyroidism and ophthalmopathy. Template material for amplifying TCR beta CDR3 regions consisted of RNA transcripts. During a first-round RT-PCR of the TCR CDR3, the HTBI primer set was used. TCRdb passed the multiplex PCR reads through MiXCR, listing each CDR3 protein once. The table records about 360,000 distinct CDR3 sequences, 13% of them present only once. The sample taken for sequencing was blood. The receptor set was obtained from a young woman with Graves' hyperthyroidism.

This clonotype was picked up a small number of times. The V and J genes are TRBV7-8 and TRBJ1-3; D gene unclear. Germline V CDR1 and CDR2: SGHVS, FQNEAQ. V was pared by 4 bases and J by 0 bases, with 10 bases between. The CDR3 is 15 residues long. The CDR3, as DNA: TGTGCCAGCAGCTCGGGATTTCTCTCTGGAAACACCATATATTTT. Translating it yields CASSSGFLSGNTIYF.

About this clonotype: This clone may be a read error of a much larger clone one base away. J is TRBJ1-3 and V is TRBV11-2, with unresolved D. Germline assignment: CDR1 SGHAT and CDR2 FQNNGV. This CDR3 comprises 16 residues. The CDR3 DNA is TGTGCCAGCAGCTTAGGGGCGCCCCGCTCTGGAAACACCACATATTTT. Its protein product is CASSLGAPRSGNTTYF.

This clonotype was recorded only once. A read error may be the cause here, since a much bigger clone is one base away. The chain carries TRBV11-1 and TRBJ2-2; the D is unclear. CDR3 size: 15 residues. Looked up from germline, CDR1 is SGHAT and CDR2 is FQDESV (reference sequence). Trimming shortened V by 6 bases and J by 2 bases, and 13 bases separated the two germline ends. This CDR3 is CASSPMGPNTGELFF. In DNA form, the CDR3 reads TGTGCCAGCAGTCCGATGGGTCCCAACACCGGGGAGCTGTTTTTT.

This clonotype was counted many times. The V call is TRBV3-1, the J call TRBJ1-2; possible D gene TRBD1, 5 bases. Between the trimmed V and J ends, which lost 2 bases and 7 bases, there was a span of 20 bases. The CDR3 spans 16 residues. The germline gives CDR1 LGHDT, CDR2 YNNKEL (reference sequence). The CDR3 DNA sequence: TGTGCCAGCAGCCAAACAGGAGGGCAGCGAAGGTCTGGCTACACCTTC. It translates to CASSQTGGQRRSGYTF. Full variable domain (outside the CDR3, taken from reference TRBV3-1 and TRBJ1-2): DTAVSQTPKYLVTQMGNDKSIKCEQNLGHDTMYWYKQDSKKFLKIMFSYNNKELIINETVPNRFSPKSPDKAHLNLHINSLELGDSAVYFCASSQTGGQRRSGYTFGSGTRLTVV.

This chain joins TRBV19 and TRBJ1-5; no definite D call. The CDR3 extends over 16 amino acids. CDR1 is LNHDA and CDR2 is SQIVND in the germline V gene (reference sequence). Trimming took off 7 bases at V and 4 bases at J, with 20 bases between the two ends. CDR3 protein: CASTRAWMGNNQPQHF. CDR3 nucleotides: TGTGCCAGTACCCGAGCGTGGATGGGAAATAATCAGCCCCAGCATTTT.

The V call is TRBV6-1, the J call TRBJ1-1; unclear D gene. The CDR3 is made up of 12 amino acids. The V end lost 6 bases, the J end lost 1 base, and 6 bases lay between the germline ends. Germline loops: CDR1 MNHNS, CDR2 SASEGT. The CDR3 sequence is CASRLENTEAFF. As DNA, the CDR3 is TGTGCCAGCAGGTTAGAGAACACTGAAGCTTTCTTT.

This chain joins TRBV20-1 and TRBJ2-7; TRBD1 is a possible D gene (7 bases). Germline loops: CDR1 DFQATT, CDR2 SNEGSKA (reference sequence). The CDR3 is made up of 16 amino acids. V was shortened by 1 base and J by 1 base, with 17 bases between the two germline ends. Written as DNA, the CDR3 is TGCAGTGCTAGAGTTGCAGCAGGGGGGCGATCCTACGAGCAGTACTTC. This gives the protein CSARVAAGGRSYEQYF.

This clonotype has ten or more counts. V usage is TRBV18 and J usage is TRBJ1-5; 9 bases map to TRBD1. Per germline, CDR1 KGHSH and CDR2 LQKENI. With 3 bases clipped from V and 4 bases from J, the junction kept 4 bases outside the gene matches. There are 15 residues in the CDR3. The CDR3 protein is CASSPSTGGNQPQHF. The CDR3 nucleotides are TGTGCCAGCTCACCTTCGACAGGGGGGAATCAGCCCCAGCATTTT.

This clonotype was detected many times. The V and J genes are TRBV20-1 and TRBJ1-5, with D perhaps matching TRBD1 (5 bases). This CDR3 spans 15 amino acids. Germline V gene data show CDR1 as DFQATT and CDR2 as SNEGSKA (reference sequence). Trimming stripped 3 bases from V and 3 bases from J, with 15 bases between. The DNA for the CDR3 is TGCAGTGCTAGGGAGGGGTGGCGGGACAATCAGCCCCAGCATTTT. Residues: CSAREGWRDNQPQHF.

At least ten counts were recorded for this clonotype. J is TRBJ1-6 and V is TRBV12-3 or TRBV12-4; D is undetermined. V lost 6 bases and J lost 6, with 15 bases in between. This CDR3 region has 15 residues. DNA for the CDR3: TGTGCCAGCAGCGTCGGGCAAGCAGTTAATTCACCCCTCCACTTT. It is translated as CASSVGQAVNSPLHF.

This clonotype was found many times. The V and J genes are TRBV15 and TRBJ2-5, with D possibly called TRBD1 or TRBD2 (6 bases each). This CDR3 is built from 17 residues. Trimming cost V 3 bases and J 3 bases, with 20 bases left between them. Germline lookup yields CDR1 LNHNV and CDR2 YYDKDF (reference sequence). The CDR3 loop reads CATSSSLRTGRKETQYF. CDR3 sequence (DNA): TGTGCCACCAGCAGTTCCCTTCGCACAGGGAGGAAAGAGACCCAGTACTTC.

V gene TRBV20-1 combines with J gene TRBJ2-5, with 7 bases fitting TRBD2. The CDR3 runs 12 residues. V was clipped by 0 bases and J by 7 bases; unmatched bases: 2. Germline lookup yields CDR1 DFQATT and CDR2 SNEGSKA (reference sequence). CDR3 sequence (DNA): TGCAGTGCTAGAGATTCGGGGGGGACCCAGTACTTC. Protein sequence: CSARDSGGTQYF.

This clonotype was observed many times. The J gene is TRBJ2-3, the V gene TRBV3-1; TRBD2 matches at 8 bases. V dropped 4 bases and J dropped 2; count of bases not matched to a gene: 5. Germline V CDR1 and CDR2: LGHDT, YNNKEL (reference sequence). CDR3 length: 15 residues. The CDR3 DNA reads TGTGCCAGCAGCCTGCGGGGGGCACACACAGATACGCAGTATTTT. Translating gives CASSLRGAHTDTQYF.

The chain carries TRBV29-1 and TRBJ1-4, with D maybe TRBD1 (5 bases). V was cut by 6 bases and J by 4 bases, with 9 bases left in between. Germline V gives CDR1 SQVTM, CDR2 ANQGSEA. The CDR3 totals 12 residues. The CDR3 is CSVLTVNEKLFF. The CDR3 region has the DNA TGCAGCGTGCTGACAGTTAATGAAAAACTGTTTTTT.

This clonotype was recorded at least ten times. The chain carries TRBV6-5 and TRBJ2-6; D call uncertain. From germline, CDR1 is MNHEY and CDR2 SVGAGI. The CDR3 has 15 amino acids. The ends were cut back, 2 bases at V and 0 bases at J, with 5 bases in the middle. In DNA, the CDR3 is TGTGCCAGCAGTTACGCGGCCTCTGGGGCCAACGTCCTGACTTTC. Its protein is CASSYAASGANVLTF.

At least ten counts were recorded for this clonotype. This rearrangement joins TRBV20-1 to TRBJ2-1, with 7 bases aligning to TRBD2. CDR1 DFQATT and CDR2 SNEGSKA come from the germline V gene (reference sequence). This CDR3 contains 15 residues. Trimming took 6 bases from V and 6 from J; bases not matched to a gene: 14. For the CDR3, the DNA is TGCAGTGCCCACACCGGGGAGGGATGGGGCAATGAGCAGTTCTTC. It is translated as CSAHTGEGWGNEQFF.